Listed here are 5 T cell receptor beta chains from one sample, sequenced in a study of a mutant IDH1 vaccine in newly diagnosed glioma. The protocol was immunoSEQ multiplex PCR, while the TCRdb copy is restricted to in-frame clones and leaves out a portion. This sample yields fewer than 45,000 clones, of which 80% to 85% are seen a single time; roughly 5% belongs to the top ten. No antigen is known for these receptors. As to time point: week 35, safety follow-up. With topical imiquimod, each dose of the vaccine consisted of 300 ug of mutant IDH1 20-mer peptide. Sequenced here: PBMCs, sampled from a glioma patient whose treatment included an IDH1 peptide vaccine. These receptors came from a woman aged 40 to 50 with glioma. Some clones in this sample may be carry-over from other donors' samples.

The chain recombines TRBV11-1 with TRBJ2-7; D ambiguous. The CDR3 sequence is 13 residues long. Germline loops: CDR1 SGHAT, CDR2 FQDESV (reference sequence). Between the trimmed V and J ends, which lost 5 bases and 2 bases, there was a span of 10 bases. CDR3 sequence reads: CASSPRPTYEQYF. The CDR3 DNA follows: TGTGCCAGCAGCCCGAGGCCAACCTACGAGCAGTACTTC.

The chain has TRBV7-2 and TRBJ2-3; D not certain. Germline CDR1 SGHTA, CDR2 FQGNSA. The CDR3 runs 14 residues. The V and J ends lost 1 base and 0 bases respectively, with 5 bases between them. The CDR3: CASSLGVSTDTQYF. The CDR3 region has the DNA TGTGCCAGCAGCTTAGGCGTCAGCACAGATACGCAGTATTTT.

This sequence joins TRBV5-4 and TRBJ1-2; D is unclear. Looked up from germline, CDR1 is SGHNT and CDR2 is YYREEE (reference sequence). The CDR3 contains 13 residues. The V end was cut by 6 bases, the J end by 5 bases, with 14 bases between. The chain's CDR3 is CASTALELYGYTF. The CDR3 bases are TGTGCCAGCACCGCCCTGGAGCTTTATGGCTACACCTTC.

This clone appeared once. In nucleotides, the CDR3 is TGTGCCATCAGTGAGTCGGAACAGGCATACGCGGAAGGGGCTTTCTTT. It codes for CAISESEQAYAEGAFF. V and J are TRBV10-3 and TRBJ1-1, with D possibly TRBD1 on 5 matching bases. The CDR3 is 16 residues long. Germline CDR1 reads ENHRY; CDR2 reads SYGVKD. Trimming left V 0 bases short and J 11 bases short, with 22 bases between.

The V call is TRBV19, the J call TRBJ2-7; 8 bases are a match to TRBD1. The trim removed 0 bases at V and 1 base at J, leaving 8 bases unmatched. CDR1 and CDR2 from the germline V gene are LNHDA and SQIVND (reference sequence). CDR3 length: 17 amino acids. CDR3 sequence reads: CASSIEFRGDRSYEQYF. The CDR3 nucleotides are TGTGCCAGTAGTATAGAATTCAGGGGGGACAGGTCCTACGAGCAGTACTTC.